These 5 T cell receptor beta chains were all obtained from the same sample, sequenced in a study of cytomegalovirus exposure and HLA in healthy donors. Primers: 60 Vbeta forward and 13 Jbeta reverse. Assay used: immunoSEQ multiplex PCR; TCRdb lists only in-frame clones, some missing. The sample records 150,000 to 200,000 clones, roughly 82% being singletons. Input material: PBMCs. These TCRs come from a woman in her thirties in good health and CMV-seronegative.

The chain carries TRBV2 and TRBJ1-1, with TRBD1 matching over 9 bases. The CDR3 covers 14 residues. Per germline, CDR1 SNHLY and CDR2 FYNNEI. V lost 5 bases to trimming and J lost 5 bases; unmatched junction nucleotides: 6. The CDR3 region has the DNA TGTGCCAGCAGTATACAGGGGGCTAGAACTGAAGCTTTCTTT. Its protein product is CASSIQGARTEAFF.

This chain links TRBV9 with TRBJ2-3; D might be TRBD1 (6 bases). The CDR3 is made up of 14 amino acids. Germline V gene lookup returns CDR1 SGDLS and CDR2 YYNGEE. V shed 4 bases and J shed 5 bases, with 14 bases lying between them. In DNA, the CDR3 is TGTGCCAGCAGCACCCCTTTAGGGGGAGATACGCAGTATTTT. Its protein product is CASSTPLGGDTQYF.

The DNA for the CDR3 is TGTGCCAGCAGCTTGAGGGGGGACAGTTCCTACGAGCAGTACTTC. Its translation: CASSLRGDSSYEQYF. This chain joins TRBV13 and TRBJ2-7, with D possibly TRBD1 on 7 matching bases. The CDR3 is 15 amino acids. V was clipped by 3 bases and J by 1 base, with 13 bases between them. The germline CDR1 and CDR2 sequences are PRHDT and FYEKMQ (reference sequence).

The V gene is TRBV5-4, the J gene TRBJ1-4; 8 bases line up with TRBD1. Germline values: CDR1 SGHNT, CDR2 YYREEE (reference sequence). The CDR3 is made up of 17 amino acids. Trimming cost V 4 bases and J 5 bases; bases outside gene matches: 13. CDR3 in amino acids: CASSQVRGRLANEKLFF. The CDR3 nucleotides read TGTGCCAGCAGCCAGGTCAGGGGGCGCCTCGCCAATGAAAAACTGTTTTTT.

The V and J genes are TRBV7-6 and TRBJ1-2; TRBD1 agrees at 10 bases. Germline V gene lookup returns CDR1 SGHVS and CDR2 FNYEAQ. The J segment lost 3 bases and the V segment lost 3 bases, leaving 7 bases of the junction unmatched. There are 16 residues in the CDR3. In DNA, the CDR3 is TGTGCCAGCAGCTTCCCCCGGGACAGGGGAGACTATGGCTACACCTTC. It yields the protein CASSFPRDRGDYGYTF.